Below, one TCR beta chain is given with its context. Its matching antigen is unknown. One tube held mixed TRB-A and TRB-B primer pools for touch-down PCR. TCRdb re-called the multiplex PCR reads, yielding one record per CDR3 amino acid sequence without DNA. The listing records fewer than 3,500 distinct CDR3 sequences. Each sample's input was roughly 270 ng genomic DNA, some 34,000 genome equivalents. The CDR3 loop spans 15 amino acids. Per the germline V gene, CDR1 is LGHNA and CDR2 is YNFKEQ. The sample comes from a study of T cell clusters in autoimmune cytopenias. Overall study findings and caveats: Compared with active autoimmune hepatitis patients, healthy donors showed about 2.7-fold more exclusive TRB clusters. Physiological T cell clusters of healthy donors were apparently absent in primary autoimmune cytopenia patients. TRB repertoire shifts in secondary cytopenia and chronic lymphocytic leukemia mostly reflected lymphoma, not autoimmunity. Comparing secondary cytopenia with chronic lymphocytic leukemia showed no cluster-lack signature, apparently masked by lymphoma repertoire.

The sequenced sample consisted of peripheral blood. The V call is TRBV4-2, the J call TRBJ2-7; TCRdb selects TRBD2, and the lack of DNA leaves this call unchecked. The TCR originated in a human donor with an autoimmune cytopenia, with autoimmune hepatitis or in good health (not recorded which). CDR3 loop: CASSQGLAALYEQYF.